This record looks at one TCR beta chain sequence and its context. The assay was immunoSEQ multiplex PCR, and TCRdb's table has in-frame clones only and misses some. Seen here are roughly 77,000 clones, about 80% observed once, and the top ten hold 4% to 6%. The sample originates from a study of blood T cell repertoires in COVID-19. This TCR derives from a woman in her seventies with acute or convalescent COVID-19. The sequenced sample was peripheral blood.

This CDR3 reads CASRDWGEETQYF. CDR3 nucleotides: TGTGCCAGCAGAGATTGGGGAGAAGAGACCCAGTACTTC. The V gene is TRBV12-3 or TRBV12-4, the J gene TRBJ2-5; perhaps TRBD2 as D (5 bases). CDR3 length equals 13 residues. The V end was cut by 6 bases, the J end by 3 bases, with 11 bases between.